These T cell receptor beta chains were read from a single sample in a study of human T cells and chemical hapten exposure. TCRdb re-analysed the RACE reads in MiXCR, keeping a single row per CDR3 protein. The repertoire includes 300,000 to 450,000 distinct CDR3 sequences, 5.1% of them detected once, and 2% to 3% sits in the top ten. The sample here was whole blood, taken in connection with sensitization to the hapten diphenylcyclopropenone (DPC). The source is a woman between 45 and 60 years old with alopecia areata. Some clones in this sample may be carry-over from other donors' samples. CDR3s include the opening cysteine and the closing phenylalanine or tryptophan. Fields, in order: V gene, clone size, J gene, D gene, CDR3 DNA, CDR3 protein. A D gene is named only where the DNA matches it firmly. Some rows have no size entry. The others give once, few or many, or a class for an expanded clone.

TRBV27	few	TRBJ2-7	TRBD1	TGTGCCAGCAGTTGGGGACAGCACTACGAGCAGTACTTC	CASSWGQHYEQYF
TRBV5-1	.	TRBJ1-5	TRBD1	TGCGCCAGCAGGCGGACAGGGGAAACAGCCCAGCATTTT	CASRRTGETAQHF
TRBV7-9	many	TRBJ1-1	.	TGTGCCAGCAGCTCCCCGGACAGACGAAACACTGAAGCTTTCTTT	CASSSPDRRNTEAFF
TRBV27	few	TRBJ2-1	.	TGTGCCAGCGTCGACCCGTACAATGAGCAGTTCTTC	CASVDPYNEQFF
TRBV2	many	TRBJ1-1	TRBD1	TGTGCCAGCACCATGACAGGGGGGGTGACTGAAGCTTTCTTT	CASTMTGGVTEAFF
TRBV9	few	TRBJ1-5	.	TGTGCCAGCAGCGATTCGTGGGGCAATCAGCCCCAGCATTTT	CASSDSWGNQPQHF
TRBV7-9	.	TRBJ1-5	.	TGTGCCAGCAGCCCCCCAGGGACGGGCAATCAGCCCCAGCATTTT	CASSPPGTGNQPQHF
TRBV5-1	many	TRBJ2-5	.	TGCGCCAGCAGCTTTGTAGGGGCCAACGGAAAAGAGACCCAGTACTTC	CASSFVGANGKETQYF
TRBV9	few	TRBJ2-1	TRBD2	TGTGCCAGCAGCCAAGCGGGGGCAAGAGAGCAGTTCTTC	CASSQAGAREQFF
TRBV28	many	TRBJ1-5	.	TGTGCCAGCAGTTCCCCTTCGCCCCAGCATTTT	CASSSPSPQHF
TRBV11-2	few	TRBJ2-5	TRBD1	TGTGCCAGCAGCTCAAAAGGACAGGACCAAGAGACCCAGTACTTC	CASSSKGQDQETQYF
TRBV7-9	.	TRBJ1-5	.	TGTGCCAGCAGCTCGGGGCCCCAGGGGAATCAGCCCCAGCATTTT	CASSSGPQGNQPQHF
TRBV10-2	.	TRBJ2-7	.	TGCGCCAGCCGCCCTGGGCGGGACTACGAGCAGTACTTC	CASRPGRDYEQYF
TRBV4-2	few	TRBJ2-3	.	TGTGCCAGCAGCCAAGATAGGCCCCCCGGGGATACGCAGTATTTT	CASSQDRPPGDTQYF
TRBV12-3/TRBV12-4	few	TRBJ2-1	TRBD2	TGTGCCAGCAGTCCCGGACTAGCGGGGAAGTTCTTC	CASSPGLAGKFF
TRBV29-1	many	TRBJ2-7	TRBD2	TGCAGCGTTGAAGAACGGGGGACTAGCGGTCCCTACGAGCAGTACTTC	CSVEERGTSGPYEQYF
TRBV10-3	many	TRBJ2-3	TRBD2	TGTGCCATCAGTGAGTCACTAGCGGGGGGGCCCACAGATACGCAGTATTTT	CAISESLAGGPTDTQYF
TRBV15	many	TRBJ2-5	.	TGTGCCACCAGCAGAGACGGACGGTTCCAAGAGACCCAGTACTTC	CATSRDGRFQETQYF
TRBV12-3/TRBV12-4	few	TRBJ1-1	.	TGTGCCAGCAGTTTATGGTGGATTCAACGGGGACAAAACACTGAAGCTTTCTTT	CASSLWWIQRGQNTEAFF
TRBV2	.	TRBJ2-6	.	TGTGCCAGCCTCGCTTTATCTGGGGCCAACGTCCTGACTTTC	CASLALSGANVLTF
TRBV20-1	.	TRBJ2-3	TRBD2	TGCAGTGCTAGAACCGGACTAGCGGGACGCACAGATACGCAGTATTTT	CSARTGLAGRTDTQYF
TRBV18	many	TRBJ2-1	TRBD2	TGTGCCAGCTCACCCCCAGAGACGGGACTAGCGGGGGACAATGAGCAGTTCTTC	CASSPPETGLAGDNEQFF
TRBV29-1	many	TRBJ2-7	.	TGCAGCGTTGAAGATCCTAGGGTTTCCTACGAGCAGTACTTC	CSVEDPRVSYEQYF
TRBV9	many	TRBJ2-1	TRBD2	TGTGCCAGCAGCGGGGGACTAGCGGGACCCGGACAATACAATGAGCAGTTCTTC	CASSGGLAGPGQYNEQFF
TRBV12-3/TRBV12-4	few	TRBJ1-2	.	TGTGCCAGCAGTTTTGTCTTCGCGGGGAATGGGGACTATGGCTACACCTTC	CASSFVFAGNGDYGYTF
TRBV20-1	.	TRBJ2-7	.	TGCAGTGTAGGAGTGCCGGTGGAGCAGTACTTC	CSVGVPVEQYF
TRBV7-2	many	TRBJ1-2	.	TGTGCCAGCAGCTTACGGCAGGGCACCATCTATGGCTACACCTTC	CASSLRQGTIYGYTF
TRBV29-1	.	TRBJ1-1	TRBD1	TGCAGCGCCACGACGAGACAGGGGGGCCTCTCTGAAGCTTTCTTT	CSATTRQGGLSEAFF